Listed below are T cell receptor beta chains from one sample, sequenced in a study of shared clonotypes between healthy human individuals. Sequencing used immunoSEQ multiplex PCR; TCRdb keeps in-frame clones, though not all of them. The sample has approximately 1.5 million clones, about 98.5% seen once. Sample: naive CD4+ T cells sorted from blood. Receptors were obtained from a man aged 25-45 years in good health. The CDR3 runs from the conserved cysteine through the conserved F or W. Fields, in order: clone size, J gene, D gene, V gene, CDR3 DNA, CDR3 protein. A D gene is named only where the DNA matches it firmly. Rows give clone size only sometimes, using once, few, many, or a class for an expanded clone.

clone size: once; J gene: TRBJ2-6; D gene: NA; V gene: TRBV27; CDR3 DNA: TGTGCCAGCAGTTTAATTTCGAGACTGCCTAGCGGGGCCAACGTCCTGACTTTC; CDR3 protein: CASSLISRLPSGANVLTF
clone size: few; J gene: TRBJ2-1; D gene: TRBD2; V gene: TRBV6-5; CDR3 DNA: TGTGCCAGCAGGAGGGAGGGCAACAATGAGCAGTTCTTC; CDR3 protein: CASRREGNNEQFF
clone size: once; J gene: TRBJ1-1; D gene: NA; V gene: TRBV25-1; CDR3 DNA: TGTGCCAGCACCCGTTACACTGAAGCTTTCTTT; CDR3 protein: CASTRYTEAFF
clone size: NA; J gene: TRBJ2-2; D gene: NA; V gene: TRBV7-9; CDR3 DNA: TGTGCCAGCAGCTTAGCGGATTTTACCGGGGAGCTGTTTTTT; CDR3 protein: CASSLADFTGELFF
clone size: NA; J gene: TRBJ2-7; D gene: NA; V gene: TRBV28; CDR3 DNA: TGTGCCAGCAGTTTCTCCGCAGACTACGAGCAGTACTTC; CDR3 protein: CASSFSADYEQYF
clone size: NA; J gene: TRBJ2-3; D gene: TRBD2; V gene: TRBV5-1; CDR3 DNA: TGCGCCAGCAGCTTGAGGGGCGGGAGCGGGCCAGATACGCAGTATTTT; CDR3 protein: CASSLRGGSGPDTQYF
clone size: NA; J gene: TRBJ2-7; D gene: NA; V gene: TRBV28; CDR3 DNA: TGTGCCAGCAGCTTTTACCGCAGGGTCTCCGACGAGCAGTACTTC; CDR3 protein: CASSFYRRVSDEQYF
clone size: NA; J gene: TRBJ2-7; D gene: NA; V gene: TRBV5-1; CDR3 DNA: TGCGCCAGCAGCTTTGTTCCGGGTGGGATTGCGGGGTACGAGCAGTACTTC; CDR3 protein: CASSFVPGGIAGYEQYF
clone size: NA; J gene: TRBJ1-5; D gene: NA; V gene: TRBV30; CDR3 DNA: TGTGCCTGGAGTGTCGGGATCGATCAGCCCCAGCATTTT; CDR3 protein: CAWSVGIDQPQHF
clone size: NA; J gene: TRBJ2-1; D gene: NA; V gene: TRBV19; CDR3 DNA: TGTGCCAGTAGTATGGGGCGGGGAGTTGCGTCCTACAATGAGCAGTTCTTC; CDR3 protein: CASSMGRGVASYNEQFF
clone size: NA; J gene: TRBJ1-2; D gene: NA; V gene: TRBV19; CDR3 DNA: TGTGCCAGTAAGGAATCGGGGAGACAGGGCTACACCTTC; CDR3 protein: CASKESGRQGYTF
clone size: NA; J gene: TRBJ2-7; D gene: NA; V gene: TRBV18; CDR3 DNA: TGTGCCAGCTCACTCCCGGGCGCTCCGCAGTACTTC; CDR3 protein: CASSLPGAPQYF
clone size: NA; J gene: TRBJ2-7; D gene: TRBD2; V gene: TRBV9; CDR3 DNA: TGTGCCAGCAGCGTAGCAGCGGGAGTGTCCCACGAGCAGTACTTC; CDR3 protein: CASSVAAGVSHEQYF
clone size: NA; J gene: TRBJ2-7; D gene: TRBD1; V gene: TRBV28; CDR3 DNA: TGTGCCAGCAGTCCAACTGCCGGGCAGGGGGCCCCGCAGTACTTC; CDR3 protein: CASSPTAGQGAPQYF
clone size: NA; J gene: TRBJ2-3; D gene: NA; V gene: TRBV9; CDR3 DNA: TGTGCCAGCAGCTATAGCACAGATACGCAGTATTTT; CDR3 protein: CASSYSTDTQYF
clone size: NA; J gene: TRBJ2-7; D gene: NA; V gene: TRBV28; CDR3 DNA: TGTGCCAGCAGCTCAAGGGGGAGAGGGGACTACGAGCAGTACTTC; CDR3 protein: CASSSRGRGDYEQYF
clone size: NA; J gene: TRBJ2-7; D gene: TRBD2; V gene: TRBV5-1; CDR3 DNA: TGCGCCAGCAGCTCAGGGACTAGCGGAGACGACCTCTCCGAGCAGTACTTC; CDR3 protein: CASSSGTSGDDLSEQYF
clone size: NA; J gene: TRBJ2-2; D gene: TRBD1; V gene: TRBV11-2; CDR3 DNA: TGTGCCAGCAGCTTCTTAACAGGGGGCGTTGGAACCGGGGAGCTGTTTTTT; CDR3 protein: CASSFLTGGVGTGELFF
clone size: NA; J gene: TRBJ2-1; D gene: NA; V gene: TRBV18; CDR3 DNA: TGTGCCAGCTCACCAAGGCAGGGACAATACAATGAGCAGTTCTTC; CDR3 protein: CASSPRQGQYNEQFF
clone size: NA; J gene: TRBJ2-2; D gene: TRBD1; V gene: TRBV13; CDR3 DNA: TGTGCCAGCAGCGGCCGGGACAGGGGAATGACCGGGGAGCTGTTTTTT; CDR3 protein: CASSGRDRGMTGELFF
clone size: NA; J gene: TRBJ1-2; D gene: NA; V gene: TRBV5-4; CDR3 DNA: TGTGCCAGCAGCTTCGACGGTGGCTACACCTTC; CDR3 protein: CASSFDGGYTF
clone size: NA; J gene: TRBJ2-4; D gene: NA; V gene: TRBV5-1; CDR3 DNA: TGCGCCAGCAGCTTGGAACAGAACATTCAGTACTTC; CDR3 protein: CASSLEQNIQYF
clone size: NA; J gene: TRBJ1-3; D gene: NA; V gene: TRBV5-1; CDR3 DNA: TGCGCCAGCAGCTTGGTCGCGGCCTCTGGAAACACCATATATTTT; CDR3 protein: CASSLVAASGNTIYF
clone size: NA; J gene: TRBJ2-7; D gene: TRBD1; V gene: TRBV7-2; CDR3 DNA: TGTGCCAGCAGCCGTAAACAGGGGCATCCTAAGCCCGATACCCAGTCCTTC; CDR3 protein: CASSRKQGHPKPDTQSF
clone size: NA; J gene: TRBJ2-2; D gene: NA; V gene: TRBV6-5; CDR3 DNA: TGTGCCAGCAGTTACACAGGGCAGAACACCGGGGAGCTGTTTTTT; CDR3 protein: CASSYTGQNTGELFF
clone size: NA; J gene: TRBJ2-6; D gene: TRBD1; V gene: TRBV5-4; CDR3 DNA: TGTGCCAGCAGCTTAGTGCGACAGGGAAGCTCTGGGGCCAACGTCCTGACTTTC; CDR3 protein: CASSLVRQGSSGANVLTF
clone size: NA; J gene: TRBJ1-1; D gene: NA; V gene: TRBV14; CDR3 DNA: TGTGCCAGCAGCCAAGACACATTAGGAGCTTTCTTT; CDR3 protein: CASSQDTLGAFF
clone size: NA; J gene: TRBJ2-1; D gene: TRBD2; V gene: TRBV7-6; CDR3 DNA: TGTGCCAGCAGCCCGACTAGCGGACGAGGGATTAGCGAGCAGTTCTTC; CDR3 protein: CASSPTSGRGISEQFF
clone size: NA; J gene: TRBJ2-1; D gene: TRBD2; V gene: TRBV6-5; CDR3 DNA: TGTGCCAGCAGTTCGACTAGCGGGAGCCATGAGCAGTTCTTC; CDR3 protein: CASSSTSGSHEQFF
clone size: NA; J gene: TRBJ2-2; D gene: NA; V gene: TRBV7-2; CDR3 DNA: TGTGCCAGCAGCAGACGACGTGGGGAGACGAACACCGGGGAGCTGTTTTTT; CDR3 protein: CASSRRRGETNTGELFF
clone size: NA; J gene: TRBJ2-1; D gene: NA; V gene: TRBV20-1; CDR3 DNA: TGCATTGCTTTCAAGGATGAGCAGTTCTTC; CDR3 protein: CIAFKDEQFF
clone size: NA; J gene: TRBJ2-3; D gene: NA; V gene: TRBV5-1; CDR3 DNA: TGCGCCAGCAGCCGCAATCGCGGGAGCACAGATACGCAGTATTTT; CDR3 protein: CASSRNRGSTDTQYF
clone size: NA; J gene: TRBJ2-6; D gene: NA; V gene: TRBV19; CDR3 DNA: TGTGCCAGTAATACCTACTCTGGGGCCAACGTCCTGACTTTC; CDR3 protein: CASNTYSGANVLTF
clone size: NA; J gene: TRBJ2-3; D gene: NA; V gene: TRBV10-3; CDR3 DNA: TGTGCCATCAGTGAGGGGAACGGGAGCCCAGATACGCAGTATTTT; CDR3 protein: CAISEGNGSPDTQYF
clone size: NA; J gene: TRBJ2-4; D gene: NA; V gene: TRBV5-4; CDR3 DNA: TGTGCCAGCAGCTTACAGCTCGACAGGAACGCCAAAAACATTCAGTACTTC; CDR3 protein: CASSLQLDRNAKNIQYF
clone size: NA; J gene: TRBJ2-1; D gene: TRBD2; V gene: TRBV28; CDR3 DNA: TGTGCCAGCAGTACAGGGACTAGCGGGAGGGAGTTCTTC; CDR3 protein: CASSTGTSGREFF
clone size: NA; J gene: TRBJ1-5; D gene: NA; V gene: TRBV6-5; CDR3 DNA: TGTGCCAGCAGCCCTGGCGACCATACTCAGCCCCAGCATTTT; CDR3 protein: CASSPGDHTQPQHF
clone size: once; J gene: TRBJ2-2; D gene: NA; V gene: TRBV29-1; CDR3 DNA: TGCAGCGTTCTTATGGTCGGGGAGCTGTTTTTT; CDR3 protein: CSVLMVGELFF
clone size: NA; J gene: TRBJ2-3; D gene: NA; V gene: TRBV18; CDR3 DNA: TGTGCCAGCTCACCCTTAGCCGGGGAAATTACGCAGTATTTT; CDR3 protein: CASSPLAGEITQYF
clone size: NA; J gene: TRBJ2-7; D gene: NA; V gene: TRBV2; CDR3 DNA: TGTGCCAGCAGGGGCGATAGCTCCTACGAGCAGTACTTC; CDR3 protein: CASRGDSSYEQYF
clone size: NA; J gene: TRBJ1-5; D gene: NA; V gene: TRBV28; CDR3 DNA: TGTGCCAGCATGAGTACGAGGGTAGGGAAATTCTTCTCCAATCAGCCCCAGCATTTT; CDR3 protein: CASMSTRVGKFFSNQPQHF
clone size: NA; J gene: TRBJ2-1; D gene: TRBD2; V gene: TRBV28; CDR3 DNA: TGTGCCAGCAGGTGGGGCGCGGGAGTGGGTAATGAGCAGTTCTTC; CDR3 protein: CASRWGAGVGNEQFF
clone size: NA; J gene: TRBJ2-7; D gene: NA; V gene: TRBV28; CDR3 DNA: TGTGCCAGCAGTGACAATGGAGTCCGATACGAGCAGTACTTC; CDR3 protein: CASSDNGVRYEQYF
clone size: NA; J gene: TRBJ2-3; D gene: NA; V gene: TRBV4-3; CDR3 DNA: TGCGCCAGCAGCGCCAGACTTAGCACAGATACGCAGTATTTT; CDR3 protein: CASSARLSTDTQYF
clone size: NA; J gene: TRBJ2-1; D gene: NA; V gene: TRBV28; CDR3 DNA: TGTGCCAGCAGTTCCCCGTCGAATGAGCAGTTCTTC; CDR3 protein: CASSSPSNEQFF
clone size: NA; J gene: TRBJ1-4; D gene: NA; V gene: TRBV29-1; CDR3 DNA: TGCAGCGTAAAGGCCTCAACTAATGAAAAACTGTTTTTT; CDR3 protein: CSVKASTNEKLFF